This T cell receptor beta chain was recorded in a study of shared clonotypes between healthy human individuals. As regards this clone: The antigen remains undetermined.

The data were produced by immunoSEQ multiplex PCR, yet TCRdb's version contains in-frame clones alone and is incomplete. The data show about 2.1 million clones, just over 90% seen once. Selected positively for CCR7 and CD45RO-negative, naive CD8 cells excluded terminally differentiated effector memory CD45RA+ cells. V lost 4 bases to trimming and J lost 6 bases; unmatched junction nucleotides: 13. This CDR3 spans 18 amino acids. CDR1 and CDR2 (germline): LGHNA, YNFKEQ. Notes on the study in general: Between a handful of donors, naive CD4 clonotypes were shared at a level of around 5.2%. Rarefaction curves obtained for sorted subsets showed sequencing incomplete despite large depth. Non-shared clonotypes were found to have lower generation probabilities than the clonotypes that were shared by all four of the sorted-subset donors.

The rearrangement uses TRBV4-2 and TRBJ2-7, with 15 bases that match TRBD2. The sequence was obtained from a man aged 18 to 30 in good health. Some clones in this sample may be carry-over from other donors' samples. Sequences were obtained from naive CD8+ T cells from PBMCs. CDR3 in amino acids: CASSPGTSGRNTGGEQYF. DNA for the CDR3: TGTGCCAGCAGCCCCGGGACTAGCGGGAGGAACACAGGGGGCGAGCAGTACTTC.